Below, 26 T cell receptor beta chains from the same sample are listed, as sequenced in a study of cytomegalovirus exposure and HLA in healthy donors. The PCR contained 60 Vbeta and 13 Jbeta primers. The method was immunoSEQ multiplex PCR; TCRdb's version includes in-frame clones alone and lacks a portion of them. The sample shows around 190,000 clones, around 84% of them seen only once. Material for sequencing was PBMCs. All receptors derive from a man aged 35-49 years in good health and CMV-seropositive.

V usage is TRBV4-1 and J usage is TRBJ2-7; TRBD1 matches 7 bases. The CDR3 loop spans 13 amino acids. Germline lookup yields CDR1 MGHRA and CDR2 YSYEKL. The V and J ends lost 5 bases and 1 base, in that order; junction bases with no gene match: 2. The CDR3 bases are TGCGCCAGCAGCGACAGGGTGTCCTACGAGCAGTACTTC. Encoded protein: CASSDRVSYEQYF.

This clone was found once. This chain joins TRBV5-1 and TRBJ1-5; TRBD1 agrees at 7 bases. The CDR3 covers 15 residues. V gave up 0 bases and J gave up 3 bases; unmatched junction bases: 3. Germline CDR1 reads SGHRS; CDR2 reads YFSETQ. The CDR3: CASSLEGGSNQPQHF. Here the CDR3 DNA reads TGCGCCAGCAGCTTGGAAGGGGGCTCCAATCAGCCCCAGCATTTT.

The J gene is TRBJ1-4, the V gene TRBV5-1, with a possible D match to TRBD1 (5 bases). Looked up from germline, CDR1 is SGHRS and CDR2 is YFSETQ. Trimming took off 4 bases at V and 3 bases at J, with 13 bases between the two ends. The CDR3 loop spans 15 amino acids. Here the CDR3 reads CASSRVATANEKLFF. The CDR3 DNA reads TGCGCCAGCAGCCGTGTCGCGACAGCTAATGAAAAACTGTTTTTT.

The chain is built from TRBV11-2 and TRBJ2-7, with 9 bases aligning to TRBD1. Per the germline V gene, CDR1 is SGHAT and CDR2 is FQNNGV. The V segment lost 2 bases and the J segment 1 base; nucleotides outside the gene matches: 3. The CDR3 loop spans 15 amino acids. CDR3 coding DNA: TGTGCCAGCAGCTTATCCGGACAGGGGTCCTACGAGCAGTACTTC. Translation: CASSLSGQGSYEQYF.

Only a few counts were recorded for this clone. The chain is built from TRBV7-3 and TRBJ2-1, with a weak D call TRBD2 (5 bases). The CDR3 is made up of 17 amino acids. CDR1 is SGHTA, CDR2 FQGTGA, per germline. The ends were cut back, 2 bases at V and 0 bases at J, with 14 bases in the middle. The DNA for the CDR3 is TGTGCCAGCAGCTTACTACCGGCGGGTGGCTCCTACAATGAGCAGTTCTTC. It translates to CASSLLPAGGSYNEQFF.

This chain connects TRBV7-2 to TRBJ2-3; TRBD2 matches 7 bases. The germline CDR1 and CDR2 sequences are SGHTA and FQGNSA. This CDR3 spans 17 amino acids. J was trimmed by 0 bases and V by 4 bases; bases with no gene match: 10. CDR3 protein: CASSSVIPGGSTDTQYF. In DNA form, the CDR3 reads TGTGCCAGCAGCTCTGTCATACCGGGGGGTAGCACAGATACGCAGTATTTT.

The chain is built from TRBV6-5 and TRBJ1-2; TRBD1 matches 9 bases. Germline-derived CDR1 and CDR2 are MNHEY and SVGAGI. Trimming removed 6 bases from V and 2 bases from J; junction bases left unmatched: 7. The CDR3 length is 15 residues. CDR3 residues: CASRPTGGVNYGYTF. As DNA, the CDR3 is TGTGCCAGCAGACCGACAGGGGGGGTAAACTATGGCTACACCTTC.

This clone turned up a few times. V usage is TRBV7-9 and J usage is TRBJ2-7; the D gene is possibly TRBD1 (6 bases). The V and J ends lost 4 bases and 8 bases respectively, with 12 bases between them. The CDR3 is 12 amino acids. Germline V gene data show CDR1 as SEHNR and CDR2 as FQNEAQ (reference sequence). The CDR3: CASSSDSSQQYF. The CDR3 region has the DNA TGTGCCAGCAGCTCGGACAGCTCACAGCAGTACTTC.

V usage is TRBV6-5 and J usage is TRBJ2-3; tentative D call: TRBD2 (5 bases). The length of the CDR3 is 14 residues. V gave up 0 bases and J gave up 10 bases, with 14 bases separating them. Germline-derived CDR1 and CDR2 are MNHEY and SVGAGI. The DNA of the CDR3 is TGTGCCAGCAGTTACTCAAGGACTCCTGGTGCGCAGTATTTT. Translating it yields CASSYSRTPGAQYF.

This chain joins TRBV18 and TRBJ2-2, with D possibly TRBD1 on 5 matching bases. The CDR3 spans 16 residues. CDR1 and CDR2 from the germline V gene are KGHSH and LQKENI. The ends were cut back, 2 bases at V and 6 bases at J, with 16 bases in the middle. The CDR3 loop is CASSPTTDSLSGELFF. The DNA of the CDR3 is TGTGCCAGCTCACCAACTACAGACAGTCTTTCCGGGGAGCTGTTTTTT.

V and J are TRBV30 and TRBJ2-2; weak D call: TRBD1 (5 bases). CDR1 GTSNPN and CDR2 SVGIG come from the germline V gene (reference sequence). There are 14 residues in the CDR3. V was trimmed by 3 bases and J by 1 base, leaving 9 bases between them. CDR3 amino acids: CAWSGTGNTGELFF. For the CDR3, the DNA is TGTGCCTGGAGCGGTACAGGGAACACCGGGGAGCTGTTTTTT.

The chain joins TRBV27 to TRBJ1-5, with a weak D call TRBD1 (5 bases). The CDR3 consists of 16 residues. The germline V gene has CDR1 MNHEY and CDR2 SMNVEV (reference sequence). V was cut by 0 bases and J by 2 bases, with 11 bases left in between. For the CDR3, the DNA is TGTGCCAGCAGTTTATCCGCAGGGTATGGCAATCAGCCCCAGCATTTT. Translating gives CASSLSAGYGNQPQHF.

The CDR3 here is CASISQGGTGELFF. The CDR3 nucleotides read TGTGCCAGCATAAGCCAGGGTGGCACCGGGGAGCTGTTTTTT. The chain joins TRBV2 to TRBJ2-2, with D possibly being TRBD1 (5 bases). This CDR3 spans 14 amino acids. V lost 7 bases and J lost 4, with 13 bases in between. The germline gives CDR1 SNHLY, CDR2 FYNNEI. Full variable domain (rest looked up from reference TRBV2 and TRBJ2-2): EPEVTQTPSHQVTQMGQEVILRCVPISNHLYFYWYRQILGQKVEFLVSFYNNEISEKSEIFDDQFSVERPDGSNFTLKIRSTKLEDSAMYFCASISQGGTGELFFGEGSRLTVL.

The V call is TRBV7-6, the J call TRBJ2-7; maybe TRBD2 (6 bases). The germline V gene has CDR1 SGHVS and CDR2 FNYEAQ. Between the trimmed V and J ends, which lost 1 base and 0 bases, there was a span of 7 bases. This CDR3 contains 14 residues. CDR3 nucleotides: TGTGCCAGCAGCTTAGACGGGGGCTCCTACGAGCAGTACTTC. Residues: CASSLDGGSYEQYF.

The chain carries TRBV29-1 and TRBJ2-4; 7 bases agree with TRBD2. V shed 2 bases and J 8 bases; nucleotides not matched to a gene: 12. The CDR3 has 15 residues. Germline assignment: CDR1 SQVTM and CDR2 ANQGSEA. The CDR3 spells CSVERGDEGGDIQYF. In DNA, the CDR3 is TGCAGCGTTGAACGGGGGGACGAAGGAGGAGACATTCAGTACTTC. Filled out from reference TRBV29-1 and TRBJ2-4, the complete variable domain reads SAVISQKPSRDICQRGTSLTIQCQVDSQVTMMFWYRQQPGQSLTLIATANQGSEATYESGFVIDKFPISRPNLTFSTLTVSNMSPEDSSIYLCSVERGDEGGDIQYFGAGTRLSVL.

This chain uses TRBV5-4 with TRBJ2-7; TRBD1 matches at 11 bases. This CDR3 region has 16 residues. Germline-derived CDR1 and CDR2 are SGHNT and YYREEE (reference sequence). Trimming cost V 4 bases and J 5 bases; bases outside gene matches: 11. Here the CDR3 DNA reads TGTGCCAGCAGCCACGACGGGACAGGGGGTTACAACGAGCAGTACTTC. It codes for CASSHDGTGGYNEQYF. Together with reference TRBV5-4 and TRBJ2-7, the CDR3 gives the full variable domain: ETGVTQSPTHLIKTRGQQVTLRCSSQSGHNTVSWYQQALGQGPQFIFQYYREEENGRGNFPPRFSGLQFPNYSSELNVNALELDDSALYLCASSHDGTGGYNEQYFGPGTRLTVT.

As DNA, the CDR3 is TGTGCCAGCAGCTTAAACCGAATGGGGCCTGAGCAAGAGACCCAGTACTTC. This translates into CASSLNRMGPEQETQYF. V is TRBV7-2 and J is TRBJ2-5, with D tentatively TRBD1 (5 bases). CDR3 length: 17 residues. Germline loops: CDR1 SGHTA, CDR2 FQGNSA. Trimming took off 2 bases at V and 2 bases at J, with 18 bases between the two ends.

V and J are TRBV5-1 and TRBJ2-7, with 7 nucleotides matching TRBD2. J lost 2 bases, V lost 4 bases, and 6 bases had no gene match. Germline V CDR1 and CDR2: SGHRS, YFSETQ. This CDR3 has 14 residues. The CDR3 spells CASSPQRGPYEQYF. CDR3 in DNA: TGCGCCAGCAGCCCCCAGCGGGGCCCCTACGAGCAGTACTTC.

The rearrangement joins TRBV7-3 to TRBJ1-1; D is unclear. From germline, CDR1 is SGHTA and CDR2 FQGTGA. The CDR3 is 14 residues long. The V end was cut by 0 bases, the J end by 1 base, with 6 bases between. Written as DNA, the CDR3 is TGTGCCAGCAGCTTAACACGGGAGAACACTGAAGCTTTCTTT. Its translation: CASSLTRENTEAFF. Using reference TRBV7-3 and TRBJ1-1 for the parts outside the CDR3, the full variable domain is GAGVSQTPSNKVTEKGKYVELRCDPISGHTALYWYRQSLGQGPEFLIYFQGTGAADDSGLPNDRFFAVRPEGSVSTLKIQRTERGDSAVYLCASSLTRENTEAFFGQGTRLTVV.

The chain uses TRBV2 and TRBJ2-7, with D maybe TRBD1 (5 bases). V lost 4 bases to trimming and J lost 6 bases, with 10 bases between them. Germline V gene lookup returns CDR1 SNHLY and CDR2 FYNNEI. The CDR3 is 12 residues long. In DNA form, the CDR3 reads TGTGCCAGCAGTGTAATGCAGGGCGAGCAGTACTTC. Translation: CASSVMQGEQYF. Variable domain in full (rest from reference TRBV2 and TRBJ2-7): EPEVTQTPSHQVTQMGQEVILRCVPISNHLYFYWYRQILGQKVEFLVSFYNNEISEKSEIFDDQFSVERPDGSNFTLKIRSTKLEDSAMYFCASSVMQGEQYFGPGTRLTVT.

The rearrangement joins TRBV2 to TRBJ2-3; D remains unclear. The CDR3 sequence is 13 residues long. CDR1 is SNHLY, CDR2 FYNNEI, per germline. The V end lost 8 bases, the J end lost 0 bases, and 9 bases lay between the germline ends. The CDR3 nucleotides are TGTGCCAGCTGCCAGGCTAGCACAGATACGCAGTATTTT. The encoded protein is CASCQASTDTQYF. The full variable domain, its missing parts supplied by reference TRBV2 and TRBJ2-3, is EPEVTQTPSHQVTQMGQEVILRCVPISNHLYFYWYRQILGQKVEFLVSFYNNEISEKSEIFDDQFSVERPDGSNFTLKIRSTKLEDSAMYFCASCQASTDTQYFGPGTRLTVL.

The chain has TRBV29-1 and TRBJ1-5, with 8 positions matching TRBD1. Germline CDR1 SQVTM, CDR2 ANQGSEA. The CDR3 has 13 residues. The V segment lost 6 bases and the J segment 3 bases; nucleotides outside the gene matches: 4. The CDR3 coding sequence is TGCAGCGTCCGGACAGGGAACAATCAGCCCCAGCATTTT. It encodes CSVRTGNNQPQHF.

The CDR3 here is CASSLVSGRDSPLHF. The CDR3 nucleotides read TGTGCCAGCAGCTTAGTATCAGGGCGTGATTCACCCCTCCACTTT. The chain is built from TRBV7-9 and TRBJ1-6, with D possibly being TRBD1 (5 bases). The CDR3 runs 15 residues. From germline, CDR1 is SEHNR and CDR2 FQNEAQ (reference sequence). With 1 base removed from V and 8 bases from J, the gap between germline ends came to 12 bases.

The chain couples TRBV11-2 to TRBJ2-2; possible D gene TRBD1, 6 bases. The CDR3 extends over 14 amino acids. V was trimmed by 5 bases and J by 1 base, leaving 8 bases between them. Germline V gene sequence: CDR1 SGHAT, CDR2 FQNNGV. CDR3 sequence (DNA): TGTGCCAGCAGCCCACAGGGGAACACCGGGGAGCTGTTTTTT. This gives the protein CASSPQGNTGELFF. Complete variable domain (other parts from reference TRBV11-2 and TRBJ2-2): EAGVAQSPRYKIIEKRQSVAFWCNPISGHATLYWYQQILGQGPKLLIQFQNNGVVDDSQLPKDRFSAERLKGVDSTLKIQPAKLEDSAVYLCASSPQGNTGELFFGEGSRLTVL.

This chain links TRBV14 with TRBJ2-7, with D possibly TRBD2 on 6 matching bases. Per the germline V gene, CDR1 is SGHDN and CDR2 is FVKESK. V gave up 4 bases and J gave up 5 bases, with 9 bases separating them. CDR3 size: 12 residues. The CDR3 protein is CASSRTKHEQYF. As DNA, the CDR3 is TGTGCCAGCAGCCGGACTAAGCACGAGCAGTACTTC.

This clone was detected a few times. This chain connects TRBV5-1 to TRBJ2-2; a possible D gene is TRBD2 (5 bases). Germline V lookup: CDR1 SGHRS, CDR2 YFSETQ. The CDR3 has 18 amino acids. V lost 2 bases, J lost 2 bases, and 19 bases lay in between. The CDR3 bases are TGCGCCAGCAGCTTCCCAAGCGATACGGGAATAAACACCGGGGAGCTGTTTTTT. Protein sequence: CASSFPSDTGINTGELFF.